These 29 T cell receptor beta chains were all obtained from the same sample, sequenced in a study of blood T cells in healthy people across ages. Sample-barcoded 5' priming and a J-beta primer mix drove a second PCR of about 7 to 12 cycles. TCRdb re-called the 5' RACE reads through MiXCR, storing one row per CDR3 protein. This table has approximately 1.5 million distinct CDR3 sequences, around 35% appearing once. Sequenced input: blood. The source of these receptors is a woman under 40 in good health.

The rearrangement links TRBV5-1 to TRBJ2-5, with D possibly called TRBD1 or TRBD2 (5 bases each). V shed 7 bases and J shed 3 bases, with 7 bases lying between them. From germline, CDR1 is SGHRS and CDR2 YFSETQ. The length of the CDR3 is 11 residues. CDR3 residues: CASGTEETQYF. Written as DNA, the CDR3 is TGCGCCAGCGGGACCGAAGAGACCCAGTACTTC.

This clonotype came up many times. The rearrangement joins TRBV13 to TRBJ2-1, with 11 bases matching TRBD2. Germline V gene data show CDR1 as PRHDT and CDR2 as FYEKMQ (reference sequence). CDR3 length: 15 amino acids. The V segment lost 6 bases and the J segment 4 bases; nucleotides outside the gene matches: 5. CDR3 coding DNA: TGTGCCAGCAGACCTGGGACTAGCGGTTACAATGAGCAGTTCTTC. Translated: CASRPGTSGYNEQFF.

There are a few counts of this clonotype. The CDR3 DNA reads TGTGCCAGCAGCCGCATAGAAGGGGTACAGCGGGGGGGCCATCCAGATACGCAGTATTTT. Its translation: CASSRIEGVQRGGHPDTQYF. The chain uses TRBV3-1 and TRBJ2-3; 10 bases fit TRBD2. V was clipped by 4 bases and J by 4 bases; unmatched bases: 20. Per germline, CDR1 LGHDT and CDR2 YNNKEL (reference sequence). The length of the CDR3 is 20 residues.

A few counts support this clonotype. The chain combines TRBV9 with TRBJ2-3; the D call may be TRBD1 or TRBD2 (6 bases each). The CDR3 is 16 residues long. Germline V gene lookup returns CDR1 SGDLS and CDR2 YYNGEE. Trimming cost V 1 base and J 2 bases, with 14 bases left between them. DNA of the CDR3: TGTGCCAGCAGCGTAATGGGCGGGACAAACACAGATACGCAGTATTTT. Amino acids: CASSVMGGTNTDTQYF. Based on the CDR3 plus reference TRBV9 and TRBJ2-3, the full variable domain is DSGVTQTPKHLITATGQRVTLRCSPRSGDLSVYWYQQSLDQGLQFLIQYYNGEERAKGNILERFSAQQFPDLHSELNLSSLELGDSALYFCASSVMGGTNTDTQYFGPGTRLTVL.

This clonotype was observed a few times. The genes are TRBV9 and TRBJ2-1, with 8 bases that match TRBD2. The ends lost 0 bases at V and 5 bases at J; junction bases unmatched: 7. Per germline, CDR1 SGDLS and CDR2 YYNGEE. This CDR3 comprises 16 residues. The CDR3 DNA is TGTGCCAGCAGCGTAGGAGATGCGGGGGGTAACAATGAGCAGTTCTTC. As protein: CASSVGDAGGNNEQFF.

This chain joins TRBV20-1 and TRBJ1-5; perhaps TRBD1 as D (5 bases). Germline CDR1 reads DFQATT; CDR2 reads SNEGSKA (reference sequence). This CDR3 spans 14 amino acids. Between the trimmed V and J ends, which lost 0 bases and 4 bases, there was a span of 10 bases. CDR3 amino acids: CSARDGAGNQPQHF. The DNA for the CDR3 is TGCAGTGCTAGAGATGGGGCAGGGAATCAGCCCCAGCATTTT.

Here the CDR3 DNA reads TGCAGTGCTAGTTCCCGGGACTACCCACAAGAGACCCAGTACTTC. This encodes CSASSRDYPQETQYF. The V and J genes are TRBV20-1 and TRBJ2-5; 7 bases map to TRBD2. CDR1 is DFQATT and CDR2 is SNEGSKA in the germline V gene (reference sequence). The CDR3 has 15 residues. With 3 bases clipped from V and 2 bases from J, the junction kept 9 bases outside the gene matches.

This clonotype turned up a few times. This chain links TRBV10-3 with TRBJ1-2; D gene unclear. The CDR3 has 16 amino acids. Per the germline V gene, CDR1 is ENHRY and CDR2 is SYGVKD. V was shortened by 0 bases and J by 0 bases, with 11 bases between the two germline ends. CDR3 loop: CAISESITDPNYGYTF. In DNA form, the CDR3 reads TGTGCCATCAGTGAGTCGATCACAGATCCTAACTATGGCTACACCTTC.

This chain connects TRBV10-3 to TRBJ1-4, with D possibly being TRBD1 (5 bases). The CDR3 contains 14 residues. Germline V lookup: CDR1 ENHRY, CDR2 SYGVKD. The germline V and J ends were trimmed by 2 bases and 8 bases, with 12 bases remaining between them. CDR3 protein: CAISEVTEGEKLFF. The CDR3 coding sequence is TGTGCCATCAGTGAGGTTACGGAGGGGGAAAAACTGTTTTTT.

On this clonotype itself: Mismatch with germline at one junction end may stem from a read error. Written as DNA, the CDR3 is TGCAGTGCTCCAGAGGGAAACACCAGGGAGCTGTTTTTT. Translated: CSAPEGNTRELFF. This rearrangement joins TRBV20-1 to TRBJ2-2; a possible D gene is TRBD2 (5 bases). Germline V gene lookup returns CDR1 DFQATT and CDR2 SNEGSKA (reference sequence). This CDR3 region has 13 residues.

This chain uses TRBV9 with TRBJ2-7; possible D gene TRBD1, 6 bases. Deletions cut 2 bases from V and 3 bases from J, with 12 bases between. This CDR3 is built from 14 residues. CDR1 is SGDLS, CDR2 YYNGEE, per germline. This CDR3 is CASSVGTHNYEQYF. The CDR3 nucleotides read TGTGCCAGCAGCGTCGGGACACACAACTACGAGCAGTACTTC.

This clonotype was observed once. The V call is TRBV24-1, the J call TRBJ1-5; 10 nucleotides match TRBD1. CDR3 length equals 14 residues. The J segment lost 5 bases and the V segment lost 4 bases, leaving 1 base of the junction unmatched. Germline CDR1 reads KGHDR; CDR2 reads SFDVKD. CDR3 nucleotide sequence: TGTGCCACCAGTGACGGGACAGGGGATCAGCCCCAGCATTTT. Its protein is CATSDGTGDQPQHF.

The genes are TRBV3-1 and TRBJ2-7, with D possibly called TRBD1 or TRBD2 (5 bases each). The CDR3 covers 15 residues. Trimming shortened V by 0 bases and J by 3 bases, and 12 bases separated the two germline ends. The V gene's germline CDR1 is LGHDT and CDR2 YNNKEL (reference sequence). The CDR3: CASSQEYAGSYEQYF. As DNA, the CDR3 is TGTGCCAGCAGCCAAGAATATGCAGGGAGCTACGAGCAGTACTTC.

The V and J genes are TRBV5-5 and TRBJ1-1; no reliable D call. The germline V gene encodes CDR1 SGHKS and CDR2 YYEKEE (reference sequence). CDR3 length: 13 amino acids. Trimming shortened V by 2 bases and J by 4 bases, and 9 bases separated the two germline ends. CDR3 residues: CASSFSPPTEAFF. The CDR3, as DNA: TGTGCCAGCAGCTTTTCCCCCCCCACTGAAGCTTTCTTT.

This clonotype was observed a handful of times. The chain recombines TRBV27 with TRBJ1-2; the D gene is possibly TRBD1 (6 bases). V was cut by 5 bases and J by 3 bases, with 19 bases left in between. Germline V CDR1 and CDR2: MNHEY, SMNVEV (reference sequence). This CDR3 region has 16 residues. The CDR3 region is CASSLNRGVVDYGYTF. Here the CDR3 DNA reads TGTGCCAGCAGTCTCAATAGGGGGGTGGTCGACTATGGCTACACCTTC.

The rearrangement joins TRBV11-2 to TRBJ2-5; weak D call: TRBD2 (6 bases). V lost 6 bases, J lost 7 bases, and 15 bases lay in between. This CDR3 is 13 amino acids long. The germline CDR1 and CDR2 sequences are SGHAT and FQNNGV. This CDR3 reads CASSRDSLRTQYF. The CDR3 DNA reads TGTGCCAGCAGTCGGGACTCGCTGAGGACCCAGTACTTC.

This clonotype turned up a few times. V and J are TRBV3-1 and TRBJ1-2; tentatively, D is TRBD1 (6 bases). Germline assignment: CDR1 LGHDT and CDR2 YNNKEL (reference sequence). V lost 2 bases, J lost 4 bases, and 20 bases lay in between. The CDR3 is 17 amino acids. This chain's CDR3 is CASSQTFGQRLGYGYTF. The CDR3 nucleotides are TGTGCCAGCAGCCAAACCTTTGGACAGCGCCTGGGCTATGGCTACACCTTC.

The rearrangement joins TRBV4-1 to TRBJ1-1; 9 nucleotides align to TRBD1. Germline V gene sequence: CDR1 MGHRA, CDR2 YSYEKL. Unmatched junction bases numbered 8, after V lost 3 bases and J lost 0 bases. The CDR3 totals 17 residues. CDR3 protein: CASSHTGTGSLNTEAFF. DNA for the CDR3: TGCGCCAGCAGCCACACCGGGACAGGGTCGTTGAACACTGAAGCTTTCTTT.

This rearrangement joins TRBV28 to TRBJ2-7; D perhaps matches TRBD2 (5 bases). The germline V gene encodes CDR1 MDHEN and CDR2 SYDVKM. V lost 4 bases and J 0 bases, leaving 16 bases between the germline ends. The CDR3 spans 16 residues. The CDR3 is CASSSWRQESSYEQYF. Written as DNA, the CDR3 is TGTGCCAGCAGTTCATGGAGGCAGGAAAGCTCCTACGAGCAGTACTTC. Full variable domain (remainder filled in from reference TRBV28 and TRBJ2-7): DVKVTQSSRYLVKRTGEKVFLECVQDMDHENMFWYRQDPGLGLRLIYFSYDVKMKEKGDIPEGYSVSREKKERFSLILESASTNQTSMYLCASSSWRQESSYEQYFGPGTRLTVT.

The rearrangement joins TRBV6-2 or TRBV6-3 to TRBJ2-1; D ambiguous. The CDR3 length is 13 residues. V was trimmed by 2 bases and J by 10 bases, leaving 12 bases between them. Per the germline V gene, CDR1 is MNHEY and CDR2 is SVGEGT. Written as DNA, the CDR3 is TGTGCCAGCAGTTACACCTACAAGGCCGAGCAGTTCTTC. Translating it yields CASSYTYKAEQFF.

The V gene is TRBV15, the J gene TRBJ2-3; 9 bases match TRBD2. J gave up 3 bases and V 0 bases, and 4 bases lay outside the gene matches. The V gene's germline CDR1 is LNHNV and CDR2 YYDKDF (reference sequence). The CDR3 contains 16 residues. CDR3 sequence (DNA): TGTGCCACCAGCAGAGATAAGGCGGGGGGGACAGATACGCAGTATTTT. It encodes CATSRDKAGGTDTQYF.

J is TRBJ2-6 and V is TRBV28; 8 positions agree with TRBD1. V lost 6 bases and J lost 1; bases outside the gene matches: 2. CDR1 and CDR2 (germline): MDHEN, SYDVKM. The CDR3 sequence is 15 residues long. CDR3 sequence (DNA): TGTGCCAGCAGGACAGGGGCATCTGGGGCCAACGTCCTGACTTTC. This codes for CASRTGASGANVLTF.

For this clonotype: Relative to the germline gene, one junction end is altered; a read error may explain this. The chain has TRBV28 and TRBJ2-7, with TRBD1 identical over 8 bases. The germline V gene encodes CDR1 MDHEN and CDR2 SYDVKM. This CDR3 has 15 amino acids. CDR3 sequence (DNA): TGTGCCAGCAGTTCCAGGGTGGCACAGGGGGGCGAGCGGTACTTC. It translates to CASSSRVAQGGERYF.

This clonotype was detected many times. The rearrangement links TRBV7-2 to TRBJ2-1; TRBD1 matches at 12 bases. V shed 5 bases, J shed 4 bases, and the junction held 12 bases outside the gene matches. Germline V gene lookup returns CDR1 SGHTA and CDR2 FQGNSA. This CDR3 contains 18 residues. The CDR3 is CASSRLGTGGAGYNEQFF. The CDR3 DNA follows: TGTGCCAGCAGCCGCCTGGGGACAGGGGGCGCGGGTTACAATGAGCAGTTCTTC.

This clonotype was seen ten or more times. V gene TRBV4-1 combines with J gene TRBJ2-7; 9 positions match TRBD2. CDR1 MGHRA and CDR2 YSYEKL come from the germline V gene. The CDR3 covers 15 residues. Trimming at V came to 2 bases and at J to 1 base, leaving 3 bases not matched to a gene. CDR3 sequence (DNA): TGCGCCAGCAGCCAATTAGCGGGGGCTTCCTACGAGCAGTACTTC. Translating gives CASSQLAGASYEQYF.

The CDR3 nucleotides are TGTGCCAGCAGCCAGCTACCAGGGAGTGTCTACGAGCAGTACTTC. Its protein is CASSQLPGSVYEQYF. The genes are TRBV14 and TRBJ2-7; D may match TRBD1 or TRBD2 (5 bases each). The CDR3 has 15 amino acids. V was trimmed by 3 bases and J by 3 bases, leaving 15 bases between them. The germline V gene has CDR1 SGHDN and CDR2 FVKESK.

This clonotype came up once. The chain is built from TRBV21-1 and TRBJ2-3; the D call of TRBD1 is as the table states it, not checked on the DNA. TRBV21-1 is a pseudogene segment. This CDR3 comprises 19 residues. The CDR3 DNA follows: TGTGCCAGCAGCAAAGAACCCGGACAGGGCGCGCGACACACAGATACGCAGTATTTT. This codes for CASSKEPGQGARHTDTQYF.

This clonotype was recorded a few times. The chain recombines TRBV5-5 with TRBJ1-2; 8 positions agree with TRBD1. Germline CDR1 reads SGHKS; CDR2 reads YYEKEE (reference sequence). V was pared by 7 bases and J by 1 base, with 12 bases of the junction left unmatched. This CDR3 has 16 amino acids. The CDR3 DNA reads TGTGCCAGCGGCACCAGACAGGGGTCTTTTAACTATGGCTACACCTTC. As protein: CASGTRQGSFNYGYTF.

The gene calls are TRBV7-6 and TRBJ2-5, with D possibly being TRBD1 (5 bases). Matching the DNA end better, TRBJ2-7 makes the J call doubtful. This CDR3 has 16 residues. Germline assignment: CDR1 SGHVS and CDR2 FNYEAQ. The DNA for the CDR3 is TGTGCCAGCAGCTTAGCGCTGGGGCGCGGATACTACGAGCAGTACTTC. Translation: CASSLALGRGYYEQYF.